Following are 2 T cell receptor beta chains from one sample sequenced in a study of CD8+CD57+ T cells in acquired aplastic anemia. Sequencing was done on patients that had shown CD8+CD57+ cell expansion by flow cytometry. It was genomic DNA that served as the template for profiling TCR beta VDJ and CDR3. TCRdb re-called the reads with MiXCR, one entry per CDR3 protein. The table includes a few hundred thousand distinct CDR3 sequences, under 40% detected once. The sample consisted of sorted CD4+, CD8+, or CD8+CD57+ T cells (not recorded which) from PBMCs. These receptors were collected from a human donor with aplastic anemia.

In its sample, this clonotype was seen many times. The chain carries TRBV2 and TRBJ2-7, with D maybe TRBD1 (8 bases). The V and J ends lost 6 bases and 2 bases respectively, with 14 bases between them. Germline assignment: CDR1 SNHLY and CDR2 FYNNEI. CDR3 size: 14 residues. CDR3 region: CASRKQGGTYEQYF. The CDR3 bases are TGTGCCAGCAGAAAACAGGGGGGGACCTACGAGCAGTACTTC.

This clonotype was recorded at least ten times. The CDR3 DNA reads as TGTGCCAGCAGCAGCAGGGTGTACACTGAAGCTTTCTTT. Translated, it gives CASSSRVYTEAFF. This chain links TRBV7-9 with TRBJ1-1; maybe TRBD1 (5 bases). The germline CDR1 and CDR2 sequences are SEHNR and FQNEAQ (reference sequence). Between the trimmed V and J ends, which lost 5 bases and 3 bases, there was a span of 10 bases. The CDR3 has 13 residues.